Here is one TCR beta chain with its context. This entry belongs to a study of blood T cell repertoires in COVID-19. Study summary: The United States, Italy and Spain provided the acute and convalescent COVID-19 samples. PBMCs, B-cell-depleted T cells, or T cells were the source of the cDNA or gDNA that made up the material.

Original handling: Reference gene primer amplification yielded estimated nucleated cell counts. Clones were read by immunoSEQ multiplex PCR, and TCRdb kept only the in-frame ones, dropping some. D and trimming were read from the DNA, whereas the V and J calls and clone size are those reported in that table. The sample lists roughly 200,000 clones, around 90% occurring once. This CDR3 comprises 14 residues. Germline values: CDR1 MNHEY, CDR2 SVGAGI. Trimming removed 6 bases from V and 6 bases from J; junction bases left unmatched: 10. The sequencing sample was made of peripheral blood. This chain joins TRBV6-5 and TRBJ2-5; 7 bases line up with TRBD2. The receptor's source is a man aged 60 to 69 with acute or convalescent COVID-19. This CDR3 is CASRLDGGRKTQYF. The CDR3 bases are TGTGCCAGCAGACTCGACGGGGGGAGGAAGACCCAGTACTTC.